This entry is about one T cell receptor (beta chain). Its matching antigen is unknown. The sample belongs to a study of cytomegalovirus exposure and HLA in healthy donors. The study, taken as a whole, reports: Fewer N-insertions (relative to the roughly 720-donor mean) were reportedly seen in an Asian-associated ancestry cluster in a later analysis. Analysis was carried out at a later point, and it linked a missense DCLRE1C variant to TCR beta V- and J-gene trimming. The authors listed approximately 160 TCR beta chains as cytomegalovirus-associated.

Germline lookup yields CDR1 SGHAT and CDR2 FQNNGV. This CDR3 region has 16 residues. The V segment lost 4 bases and the J segment 7 bases; nucleotides outside the gene matches: 12. Donors were nominally healthy when sampled, though unrecorded immune exposures were likely. Vbeta (60) and Jbeta (13) primers were used in the PCR. Repertoires were generated with immunoSEQ multiplex PCR, while TCRdb's copy carries only in-frame clones and drops some. The sample contains fewer than 250,000 clones, roughly four fifths of which appear only once. The chain joins TRBV11-2 to TRBJ1-5; the match to TRBD1 covers 8 bases. Sequenced input: PBMCs. This TCR derives from a young man in good health and CMV-seronegative. CDR3 in DNA: TGTGCCAGCAGCTCACGCAGGACAGGGACGTGGCAGCCCCAGCATTTT. Its protein product is CASSSRRTGTWQPQHF. Full variable domain (rest looked up from reference TRBV11-2 and TRBJ1-5): EAGVAQSPRYKIIEKRQSVAFWCNPISGHATLYWYQQILGQGPKLLIQFQNNGVVDDSQLPKDRFSAERLKGVDSTLKIQPAKLEDSAVYLCASSSRRTGTWQPQHFGDGTRLSIL.